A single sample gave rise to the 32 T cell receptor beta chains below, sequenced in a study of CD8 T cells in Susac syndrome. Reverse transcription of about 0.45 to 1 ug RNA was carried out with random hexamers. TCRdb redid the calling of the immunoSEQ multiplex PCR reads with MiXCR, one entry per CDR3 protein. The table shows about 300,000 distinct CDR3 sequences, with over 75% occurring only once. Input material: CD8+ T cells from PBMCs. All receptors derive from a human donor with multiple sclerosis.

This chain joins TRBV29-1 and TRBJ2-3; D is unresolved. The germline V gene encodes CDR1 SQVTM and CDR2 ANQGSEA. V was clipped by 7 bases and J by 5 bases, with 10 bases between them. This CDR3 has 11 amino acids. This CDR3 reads CSAWELDTQYF. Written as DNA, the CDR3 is TGCAGCGCCTGGGAATTAGATACGCAGTATTTT.

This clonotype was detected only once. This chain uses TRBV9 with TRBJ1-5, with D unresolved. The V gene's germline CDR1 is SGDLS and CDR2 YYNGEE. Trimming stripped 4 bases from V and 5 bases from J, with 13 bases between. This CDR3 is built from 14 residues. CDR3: CASSPVGRDQPQHF. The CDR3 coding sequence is TGTGCCAGCAGCCCTGTAGGTCGCGATCAGCCCCAGCATTTT.

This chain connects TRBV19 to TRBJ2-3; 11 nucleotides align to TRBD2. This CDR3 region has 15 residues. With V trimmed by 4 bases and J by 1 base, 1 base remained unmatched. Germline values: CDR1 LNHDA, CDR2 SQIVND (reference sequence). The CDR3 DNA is TGTGCCAGTAGTACGGGACTAGCGGGCACAGATACGCAGTATTTT. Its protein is CASSTGLAGTDTQYF.

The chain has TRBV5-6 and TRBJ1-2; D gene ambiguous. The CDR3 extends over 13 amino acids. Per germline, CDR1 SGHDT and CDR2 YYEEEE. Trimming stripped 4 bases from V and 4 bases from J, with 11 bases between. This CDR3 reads CASSLPSVYGYTF. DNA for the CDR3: TGTGCCAGCAGCCTTCCCAGCGTCTATGGCTACACCTTC.

The CDR3 protein is CAISEEGKMLNTEAFF. CDR3 sequence (DNA): TGTGCCATCAGTGAGGAGGGCAAAATGTTGAACACTGAAGCTTTCTTT. The chain has TRBV10-3 and TRBJ1-1; D unclear. The CDR3 has 16 amino acids. Germline V CDR1 and CDR2: ENHRY, SYGVKD. V lost 2 bases to trimming and J lost 0 bases, with 13 bases between them.

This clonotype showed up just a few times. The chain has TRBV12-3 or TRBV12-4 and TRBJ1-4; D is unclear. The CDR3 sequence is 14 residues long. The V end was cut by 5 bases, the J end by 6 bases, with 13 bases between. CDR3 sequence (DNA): TGTGCCAGCAGTGAGGGAGGGAGGGATGAAAAACTGTTTTTT. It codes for CASSEGGRDEKLFF.

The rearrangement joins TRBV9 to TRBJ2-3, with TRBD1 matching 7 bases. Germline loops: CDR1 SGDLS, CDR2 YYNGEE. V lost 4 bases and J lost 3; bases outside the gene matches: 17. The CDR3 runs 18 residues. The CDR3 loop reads CASSRTDRVVYETDTQYF. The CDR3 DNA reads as TGTGCCAGCAGCCGGACCGACAGGGTTGTGTATGAGACAGATACGCAGTATTTT.

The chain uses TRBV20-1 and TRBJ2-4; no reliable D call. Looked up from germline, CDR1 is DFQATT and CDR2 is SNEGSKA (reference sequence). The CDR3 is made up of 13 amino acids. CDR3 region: CSPLHNVKNIQYF. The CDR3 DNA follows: TGCAGCCCCCTCCATAACGTCAAAAACATTCAGTACTTC.

CDR3 protein: CASSSGTLGYNEQFF. The CDR3 nucleotides are TGTGCCAGCAGTTCCGGGACACTAGGCTACAATGAGCAGTTCTTC. J is TRBJ2-1 and V is TRBV27; maybe TRBD1 (6 bases). V was shortened by 4 bases and J by 3 bases, with 13 bases between the two germline ends. The V gene's germline CDR1 is MNHEY and CDR2 SMNVEV (reference sequence). The CDR3 runs 15 residues.

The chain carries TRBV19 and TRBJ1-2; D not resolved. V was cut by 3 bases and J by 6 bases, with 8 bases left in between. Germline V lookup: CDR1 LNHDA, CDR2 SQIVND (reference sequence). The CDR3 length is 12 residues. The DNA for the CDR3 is TGTGCCAGTAGTATGACCGGTGATGGCTACACCTTC. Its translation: CASSMTGDGYTF.

This chain's CDR3 is CATSDLAKTGEQFF. CDR3 coding DNA: TGTGCCACCAGTGATTTGGCTAAGACGGGTGAGCAGTTCTTC. This chain uses TRBV24-1 with TRBJ2-1; D is unresolved. The length of the CDR3 is 14 residues. CDR1 and CDR2 from the germline V gene are KGHDR and SFDVKD. Trimming took 0 bases from V and 9 from J, leaving 11 bases between them.

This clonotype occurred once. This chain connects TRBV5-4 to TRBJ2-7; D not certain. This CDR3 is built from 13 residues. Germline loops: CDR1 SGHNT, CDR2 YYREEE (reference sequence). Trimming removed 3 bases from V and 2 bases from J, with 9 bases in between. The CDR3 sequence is CASSSDGTYEQYF. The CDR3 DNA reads TGTGCCAGCAGCTCGGACGGAACCTACGAGCAGTACTTC. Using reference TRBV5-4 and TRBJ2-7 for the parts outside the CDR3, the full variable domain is ETGVTQSPTHLIKTRGQQVTLRCSSQSGHNTVSWYQQALGQGPQFIFQYYREEENGRGNFPPRFSGLQFPNYSSELNVNALELDDSALYLCASSSDGTYEQYFGPGTRLTVT.

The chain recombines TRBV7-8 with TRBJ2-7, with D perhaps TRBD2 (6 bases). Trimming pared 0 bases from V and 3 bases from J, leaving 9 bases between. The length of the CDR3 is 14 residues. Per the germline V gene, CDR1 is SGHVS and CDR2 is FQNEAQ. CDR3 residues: CASSLARGFYEQYF. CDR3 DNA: TGTGCCAGCAGCTTAGCCCGGGGGTTCTACGAGCAGTACTTC.

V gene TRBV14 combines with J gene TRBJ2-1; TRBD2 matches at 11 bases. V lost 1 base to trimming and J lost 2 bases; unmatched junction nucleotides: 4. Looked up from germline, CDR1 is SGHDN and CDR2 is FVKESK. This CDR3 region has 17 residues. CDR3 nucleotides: TGTGCCAGCAGCCAAGGGACTAGCGGGCGACCCTACAATGAGCAGTTCTTC. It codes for CASSQGTSGRPYNEQFF.

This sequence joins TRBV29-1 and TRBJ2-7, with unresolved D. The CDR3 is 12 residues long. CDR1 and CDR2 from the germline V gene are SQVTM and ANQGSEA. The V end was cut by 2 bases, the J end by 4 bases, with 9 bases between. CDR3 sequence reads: CSVEWGHYEQYF. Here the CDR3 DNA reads TGCAGCGTTGAATGGGGTCATTACGAGCAGTACTTC.

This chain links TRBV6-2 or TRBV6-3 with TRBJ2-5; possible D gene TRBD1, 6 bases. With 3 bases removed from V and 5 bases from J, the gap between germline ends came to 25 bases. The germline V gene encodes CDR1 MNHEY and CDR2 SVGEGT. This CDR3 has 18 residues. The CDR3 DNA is TGTGCCAGCAGTTATCCTTCAGAGAACAGGGACGCTTGGGAGACCCAGTACTTC. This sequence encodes CASSYPSENRDAWETQYF.

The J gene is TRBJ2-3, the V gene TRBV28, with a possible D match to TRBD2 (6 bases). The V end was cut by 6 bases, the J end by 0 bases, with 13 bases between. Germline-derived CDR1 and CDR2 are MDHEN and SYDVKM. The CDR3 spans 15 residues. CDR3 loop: CASSSLATSTDTQYF. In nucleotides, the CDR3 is TGTGCCAGCAGCTCCCTAGCGACTAGCACAGATACGCAGTATTTT.

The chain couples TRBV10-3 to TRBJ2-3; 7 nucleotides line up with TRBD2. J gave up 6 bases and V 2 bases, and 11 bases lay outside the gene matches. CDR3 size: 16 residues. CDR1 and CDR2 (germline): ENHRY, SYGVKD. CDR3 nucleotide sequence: TGTGCCATCAGTGAGCCCATGGGGCGGGAGTGGGATACGCAGTATTTT. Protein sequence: CAISEPMGREWDTQYF.

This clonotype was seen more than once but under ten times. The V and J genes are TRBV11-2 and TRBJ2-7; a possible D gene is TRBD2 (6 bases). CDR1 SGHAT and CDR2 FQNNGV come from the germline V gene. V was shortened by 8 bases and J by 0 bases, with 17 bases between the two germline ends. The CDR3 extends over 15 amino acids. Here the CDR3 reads CASYPRGSGSYEQYF. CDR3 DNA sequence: TGTGCCAGCTACCCCCGGGGGTCGGGCTCCTACGAGCAGTACTTC.

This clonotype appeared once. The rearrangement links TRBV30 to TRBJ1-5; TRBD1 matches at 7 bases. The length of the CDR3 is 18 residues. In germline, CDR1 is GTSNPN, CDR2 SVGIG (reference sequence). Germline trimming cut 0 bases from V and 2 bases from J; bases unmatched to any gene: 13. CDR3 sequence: CAWSVDRLLRGGNQPQHF. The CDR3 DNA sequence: TGTGCCTGGAGTGTGGACAGGCTCCTCCGTGGGGGCAATCAGCCCCAGCATTTT.

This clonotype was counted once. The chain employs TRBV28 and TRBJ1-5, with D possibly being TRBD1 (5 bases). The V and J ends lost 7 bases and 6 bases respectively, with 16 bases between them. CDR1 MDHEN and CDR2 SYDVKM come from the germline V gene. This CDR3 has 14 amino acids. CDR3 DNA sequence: TGTGCCAGCATCCTTGCCAATCAGGGTCAGCCCCAGCATTTT. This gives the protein CASILANQGQPQHF.

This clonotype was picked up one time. In DNA form, the CDR3 reads TGTGCCAGCAGCTTCGTTAATACGCAGTATTTT. This encodes CASSFVNTQYF. The chain carries TRBV7-2 and TRBJ2-3; no reliable D call. Germline V gene sequence: CDR1 SGHTA, CDR2 FQGNSA. The CDR3 runs to 11 residues. Trimming took off 3 bases at V and 7 bases at J, with 5 bases between the two ends. Based on the CDR3 plus reference TRBV7-2 and TRBJ2-3, the full variable domain is GAGVSQSPSNKVTEKGKDVELRCDPISGHTALYWYRQSLGQGLEFLIYFQGNSAPDKSGLPSDRFSAERTGGSVSTLTIQRTQQEDSAVYLCASSFVNTQYFGPGTRLTVL.

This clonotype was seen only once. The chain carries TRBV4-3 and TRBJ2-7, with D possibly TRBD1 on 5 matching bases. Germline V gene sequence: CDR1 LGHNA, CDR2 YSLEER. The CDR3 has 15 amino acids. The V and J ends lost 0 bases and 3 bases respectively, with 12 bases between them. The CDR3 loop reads CASSQEQEGFYEQYF. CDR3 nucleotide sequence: TGCGCCAGCAGCCAAGAACAGGAAGGGTTCTACGAGCAGTACTTC.

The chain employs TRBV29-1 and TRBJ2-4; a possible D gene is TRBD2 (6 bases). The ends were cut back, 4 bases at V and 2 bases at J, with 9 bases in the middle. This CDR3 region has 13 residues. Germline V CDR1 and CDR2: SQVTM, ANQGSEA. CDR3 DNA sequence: TGCAGCGTTGGACTAGGCTCCAAAAACATTCAGTACTTC. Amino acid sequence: CSVGLGSKNIQYF.

CDR3 sequence reads: CASRLSGSRDTQYF. The CDR3 nucleotides read TGTGCCAGCAGACTTAGCGGGAGCAGGGATACGCAGTATTTT. The V and J genes are TRBV27 and TRBJ2-3; 9 bases are a match to TRBD2. With 6 bases clipped from V and 6 bases from J, the junction kept 7 bases outside the gene matches. The germline CDR1 and CDR2 sequences are MNHEY and SMNVEV (reference sequence). This CDR3 has 14 amino acids.

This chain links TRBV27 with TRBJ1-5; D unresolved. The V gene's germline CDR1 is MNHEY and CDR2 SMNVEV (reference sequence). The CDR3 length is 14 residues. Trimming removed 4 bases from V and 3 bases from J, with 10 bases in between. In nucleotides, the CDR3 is TGTGCCAGCAGTTCATTCGGCTACAATCAGCCCCAGCATTTT. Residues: CASSSFGYNQPQHF.

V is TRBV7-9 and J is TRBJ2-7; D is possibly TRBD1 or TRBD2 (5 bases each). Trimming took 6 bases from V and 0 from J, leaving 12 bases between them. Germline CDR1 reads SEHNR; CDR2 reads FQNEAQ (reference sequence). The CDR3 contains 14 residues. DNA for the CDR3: TGTGCCAGCAGGCCGGGGACGGTCTCCTACGAGCAGTACTTC. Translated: CASRPGTVSYEQYF.

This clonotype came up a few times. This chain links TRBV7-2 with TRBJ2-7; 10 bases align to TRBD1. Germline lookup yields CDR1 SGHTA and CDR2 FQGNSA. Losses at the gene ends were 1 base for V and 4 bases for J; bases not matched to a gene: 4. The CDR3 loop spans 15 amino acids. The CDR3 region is CASSLVGQGSYEQYF. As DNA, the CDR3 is TGTGCCAGCAGCTTAGTGGGACAGGGGTCTTACGAGCAGTACTTC.

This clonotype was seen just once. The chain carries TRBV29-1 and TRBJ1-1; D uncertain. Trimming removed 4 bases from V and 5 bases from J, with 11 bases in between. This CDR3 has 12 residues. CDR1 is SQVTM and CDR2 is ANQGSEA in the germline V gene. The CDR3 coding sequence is TGCAGCGTTGTGGAGGGATGGACTGAAGCTTTCTTT. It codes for CSVVEGWTEAFF.

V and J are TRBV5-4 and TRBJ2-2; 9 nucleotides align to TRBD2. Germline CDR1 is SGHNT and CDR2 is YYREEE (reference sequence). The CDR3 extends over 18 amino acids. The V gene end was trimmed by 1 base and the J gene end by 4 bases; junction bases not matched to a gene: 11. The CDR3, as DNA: TGTGCCAGCAGCTTGTGGCTAGCGGGACGGACGTTCACCGGGGAGCTGTTTTTT. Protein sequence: CASSLWLAGRTFTGELFF.

CDR3 sequence (DNA): TGTGCCAGCAGTTTTGGACAGCAGGAAGCTTTCTTT. Translation gives CASSFGQQEAFF. The rearrangement links TRBV12-3 or TRBV12-4 to TRBJ1-1; TRBD1 is a possible D gene (6 bases). V was trimmed by 3 bases and J by 8 bases, leaving 10 bases between them. This CDR3 region has 12 residues.

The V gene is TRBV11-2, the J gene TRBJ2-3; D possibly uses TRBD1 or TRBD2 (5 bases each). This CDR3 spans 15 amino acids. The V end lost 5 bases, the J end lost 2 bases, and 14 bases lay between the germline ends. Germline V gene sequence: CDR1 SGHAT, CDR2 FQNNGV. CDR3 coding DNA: TGTGCCAGCAGCAACCCTTGGGGGAACACAGATACGCAGTATTTT. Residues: CASSNPWGNTDTQYF.